These T cell receptor beta chains were read from a single sample in a study of OX40 agonist ivuxolimab in advanced cancers. Profiled with immunoSEQ multiplex PCR; TCRdb holds only in-frame clones, not every one. Of some 80,000 clones in the sample, 84% were seen once. The source was CD4+ or CD8+ T cells sorted from blood, collected in a trial of the OX40 agonist ivuxolimab. These receptors all come from an adult with an advanced solid tumor such as melanoma, head and neck, liver or kidney cancer. The CDR3 runs from the conserved cysteine through the conserved F or W. Each record gives: V gene, J gene, D gene, clone size, CDR3 protein, CDR3 DNA. The D gene is left open where the match is weak. Clone size appears in some rows only: once, few, many, or a class for an expanded clone.

>TRBV4-3|TRBJ1-2|NA|NA
CASSQVAGRGRGYGYTF
TGCGCCAGCAGCCAAGTTGCGGGCCGGGGCCGGGGCTATGGCTACACCTTC
>TRBV4-1|TRBJ2-5|TRBD2|NA
CASSQGLGGGAGETQYF
TGCGCCAGCAGCCAAGGTCTGGGCGGGGGGGCCGGAGAGACCCAGTACTTC
>TRBV27|TRBJ1-1|NA|NA
CASSRWVENTEAFF
TGTGCCAGCAGCCGTTGGGTGGAGAACACTGAAGCTTTCTTT
>TRBV5-4|TRBJ2-1|TRBD2|NA
CASSFFLAGVGEQFF
TGTGCCAGCAGCTTTTTCCTAGCGGGAGTGGGTGAGCAGTTCTTC
>TRBV30|TRBJ2-2|NA|NA
CAWSVLDRNTGELFF
TGTGCCTGGAGTGTACTCGACAGAAACACCGGGGAGCTGTTTTTT
>TRBV5-6|TRBJ1-5|NA|NA
CASSTYKTVTSNQPQHF
TGTGCCAGCAGCACTTATAAGACAGTTACCAGCAATCAGCCCCAGCATTTT
>TRBV30|TRBJ2-1|NA|NA
CAWSPLSRTLGQFF
TGTGCCTGGAGCCCCTTAAGCCGGACCCTGGGGCAGTTCTTC
>TRBV7-2|TRBJ2-1|TRBD1|NA
CASSDRGIYNEQFF
TGTGCCAGCTCCGACAGGGGGATCTACAATGAGCAGTTCTTC
>TRBV5-6|TRBJ2-5|NA|NA
CASSRTVQETQYF
TGTGCCAGCAGCCGGACAGTCCAAGAGACCCAGTACTTC
>TRBV18|TRBJ1-4|TRBD1|NA
CASSRDRGGVANEKLFF
TGTGCCAGCTCAAGGGACAGGGGAGGGGTAGCTAATGAAAAACTGTTTTTT
>TRBV29-1|TRBJ2-3|NA|NA
CSGVKGGDTQYF
TGCAGCGGCGTAAAAGGAGGAGATACGCAGTATTTT
>TRBV6-1|TRBJ1-6|NA|NA
CASSEFRGGSPLHF
TGTGCCAGCAGTGAATTTAGGGGTGGATCACCCCTCCACTTT
>TRBV11-2|TRBJ2-1|NA|NA
CASSAAEKQFF
TGTGCCAGCAGCGCCGCGGAGAAGCAGTTCTTC
>TRBV10-3|TRBJ2-3|TRBD2|few
CAIKNPLAGGPGGDTQYF
TGTGCCATCAAAAATCCCCTAGCGGGAGGGCCGGGTGGAGATACGCAGTATTTT
>TRBV18|TRBJ1-2|NA|few
CASSPQGDYGYTF
TGTGCCAGCTCACCACAAGGGGACTATGGCTACACCTTC
>TRBV7-2|TRBJ2-4|NA|NA
CASSPTPNDIQYF
TGTGCCAGCAGCCCTACCCCTAATGACATTCAGTACTTC
>TRBV2|TRBJ2-1|NA|NA
CASSDRGEQFF
TGTGCCAGCAGTGACAGAGGCGAGCAGTTCTTC
>TRBV30|TRBJ1-2|NA|NA
CAWSPGRDSYGYTF
TGTGCCTGGAGTCCCGGGCGGGATTCCTATGGCTACACCTTC
>TRBV6-1|TRBJ1-2|NA|NA
CASSESGNYGYTF
TGTGCCAGCAGTGAGTCAGGGAACTATGGCTACACCTTC
>TRBV2|TRBJ1-1|NA|NA
CASSDLAGTEAFF
TGTGCCAGCAGTGACTTGGCGGGTACTGAAGCTTTCTTT
>TRBV13|TRBJ2-2|NA|NA
CASSSLKDNSNTGELFF
TGTGCCAGCAGCTCCCTCAAGGACAACTCGAACACCGGGGAGCTGTTTTTT
>TRBV6-5|TRBJ2-2|NA|NA
CASSWTDPNTGELFF
TGTGCCAGCAGTTGGACGGATCCGAACACCGGGGAGCTGTTTTTT
>TRBV5-6|TRBJ2-7|NA|NA
CASNHGYEQYF
TGTGCCAGCAACCATGGGTACGAGCAGTACTTC
>TRBV6-1|TRBJ1-2|TRBD1|NA
CASSERYRGQGGDGYTF
TGTGCCAGCAGTGAAAGGTACAGGGGGCAAGGAGGAGATGGCTACACCTTC